This entry lists 30 T cell receptor beta chains sequenced from one sample in a study of graft-versus-host responses after intestinal transplantation. Their target antigens are unknown. TCRdb keeps only in-frame clones here, not all; method: immunoSEQ multiplex PCR. The sample includes tens of thousands of clones, around 89% of them seen just once. Sequencing used unstimulated CD8+ T cells sorted from spleen or lymph node cells, obtained before intestinal transplant. The source of these receptors is a human donor who received an intestinal transplant.

This chain uses TRBV4-2 with TRBJ2-7; the D is unclear. Germline lookup yields CDR1 LGHNA and CDR2 YNFKEQ. CDR3 length: 14 residues. V gave up 0 bases and J gave up 2 bases, with 8 bases separating them. This CDR3 is CASSQELGAYEQYF. The DNA of the CDR3 is TGTGCCAGCAGCCAAGAACTTGGAGCCTACGAGCAGTACTTC.

This chain uses TRBV5-6 with TRBJ1-5, with D uncertain. Trimming stripped 0 bases from V and 9 bases from J, with 13 bases between. From germline, CDR1 is SGHDT and CDR2 YYEEEE. The CDR3 contains 14 residues. CDR3 DNA: TGTGCCAGCAGCTTGGTTCGGAGGGAGAGGCCCCAGCATTTT. Encoded protein: CASSLVRRERPQHF.

For the CDR3, the DNA is TGTGCCAGCAGCGTGGACTACGGGTTGGGAAATGAGCAGTTCTTC. Translating gives CASSVDYGLGNEQFF. The V gene is TRBV9, the J gene TRBJ2-1; a possible D gene is TRBD2 (6 bases). CDR1 is SGDLS, CDR2 YYNGEE, per germline. Trimming removed 2 bases at V and 7 bases at J, with 16 bases between. The CDR3 is 15 residues long.

The chain uses TRBV4-1 and TRBJ2-5; 7 positions match TRBD2. V was pared by 0 bases and J by 4 bases, with 5 bases of the junction left unmatched. The CDR3 has 15 residues. Per germline, CDR1 MGHRA and CDR2 YSYEKL. The CDR3: CASSQDQGGRETQYF. The CDR3 region has the DNA TGCGCCAGCAGCCAAGATCAGGGCGGGAGAGAGACCCAGTACTTC.

This clone was recorded only once. The chain couples TRBV28 to TRBJ2-5; no clear D. CDR3 length: 12 residues. Germline values: CDR1 MDHEN, CDR2 SYDVKM. DNA of the CDR3: TGTGCTATCCATGCTCCAGGAGAGACCCAGTACTTC. Its translation is CAIHAPGETQYF.

V and J are TRBV5-4 and TRBJ1-2; 8 bases align to TRBD1. Germline-derived CDR1 and CDR2 are SGHNT and YYREEE (reference sequence). With V trimmed by 5 bases and J by 5 bases, 11 bases remained unmatched. CDR3 size: 15 residues. This chain's CDR3 is CASRGWTGTYYGYTF. The CDR3, as DNA: TGTGCCAGCAGGGGGTGGACAGGGACATATTATGGCTACACCTTC.

J is TRBJ2-3 and V is TRBV7-2; tentatively, D is TRBD1 (6 bases). The V end lost 6 bases, the J end lost 4 bases, and 17 bases lay between the germline ends. The CDR3 covers 15 residues. Germline values: CDR1 SGHTA, CDR2 FQGNSA. The DNA of the CDR3 is TGTGCCAGCAGTTTTACAGGGAATACCGCAGATACGCAGTATTTT. Encoded protein: CASSFTGNTADTQYF.

The chain combines TRBV6-6 with TRBJ2-7, with D perhaps assigned TRBD1 or TRBD2 (7 bases each). V lost 6 bases to trimming and J lost 0 bases, with 15 bases between them. CDR1 and CDR2 from the germline V gene are MNHNY and SVGAGI (reference sequence). This CDR3 contains 15 residues. The CDR3 nucleotides are TGTGCCAGCAGCTACAGGGGAGGGTCCTCCTACGAGCAGTACTTC. Residues: CASSYRGGSSYEQYF.

The chain combines TRBV21-1 with TRBJ2-5; the table assigns TRBD1, which was not confirmed against the DNA. TRBV21-1 is described as a pseudogene. This CDR3 is 16 amino acids long. The CDR3 sequence: CASSKRDRGCLGTQYF. Written as DNA, the CDR3 is TGTGCCAGCAGCAAACGAGACAGGGGCTGCCTCGGGACCCAGTACTTC.

The rearrangement joins TRBV27 to TRBJ2-2, with 8 bases matching TRBD2. The CDR3 has 14 amino acids. In germline, CDR1 is MNHEY, CDR2 SMNVEV (reference sequence). V lost 4 bases to trimming and J lost 5 bases; unmatched junction nucleotides: 3. CDR3 coding DNA: TGTGCCAGCAGTTCGGGACTAGGTACCGGGGAGCTGTTTTTT. Translation gives CASSSGLGTGELFF.

V gene TRBV5-1 combines with J gene TRBJ1-1; unclear D gene. Deletions cut 2 bases from V and 0 bases from J, with 11 bases between. Germline lookup yields CDR1 SGHRS and CDR2 YFSETQ. CDR3 size: 15 residues. In DNA form, the CDR3 reads TGCGCCAGCAGCTTATCGGGGTCGCTGAACACTGAAGCTTTCTTT. Translating gives CASSLSGSLNTEAFF. The variable domain in full, with the rest retrieved from reference TRBV5-1 and TRBJ1-1, is KAGVTQTPRYLIKTRGQQVTLSCSPISGHRSVSWYQQTPGQGLQFLFEYFSETQRNKGNFPGRFSGRQFSNSRSEMNVSTLELGDSALYLCASSLSGSLNTEAFFGQGTRLTVV.

This clone was recorded once. The rearrangement uses TRBV7-6 and TRBJ2-1; a possible D gene is TRBD2 (5 bases). Deletions cut 1 base from V and 8 bases from J, with 12 bases between. CDR1 SGHVS and CDR2 FNYEAQ come from the germline V gene. The CDR3 extends over 14 amino acids. For the CDR3, the DNA is TGTGCCAGCAGCTTAGGGCTAGCTACCGATGAGCAGTTCTTC. The encoded protein is CASSLGLATDEQFF. The complete variable domain, with remaining parts taken from reference TRBV7-6 and TRBJ2-1, reads GAGVSQSPRYKVTKRGQDVALRCDPISGHVSLYWYRQALGQGPEFLTYFNYEAQQDKSGLPNDRFSAERPEGSISTLTIQRTEQRDSAMYRCASSLGLATDEQFFGPGTRLTVL.

This clone has a handful of counts. The chain employs TRBV7-9 and TRBJ2-1; 7 nucleotides align to TRBD2. Germline loops: CDR1 SEHNR, CDR2 FQNEAQ (reference sequence). The V gene end was trimmed by 6 bases and the J gene end by 9 bases; junction bases not matched to a gene: 5. The CDR3 is made up of 12 amino acids. The CDR3 sequence: CASSSSGGEQFF. The CDR3 DNA reads TGTGCCAGCAGTTCCTCGGGGGGTGAGCAGTTCTTC.

The V and J genes are TRBV7-2 and TRBJ2-1; D is uncertain. Germline V gives CDR1 SGHTA, CDR2 FQGNSA. This CDR3 region has 17 residues. The germline V and J ends were trimmed by 4 bases and 0 bases, with 16 bases remaining between them. Here the CDR3 reads CASSSYLEASSYNEQFF. In DNA form, the CDR3 reads TGTGCCAGCAGCTCGTACTTAGAAGCTAGCTCCTACAATGAGCAGTTCTTC.

This clone was recorded once. V is TRBV6-5 and J is TRBJ1-3, with 8 bases that match TRBD1. The V gene end was trimmed by 4 bases and the J gene end by 2 bases; junction bases not matched to a gene: 4. The germline V gene has CDR1 MNHEY and CDR2 SVGAGI. The length of the CDR3 is 15 residues. The CDR3 DNA reads TGTGCCAGCAGTTCGTCCAGGGGGCCTGGAAACACCATATATTTT. It translates to CASSSSRGPGNTIYF.

This sequence joins TRBV11-2 and TRBJ2-7, with a weak D call TRBD2 (5 bases). Germline-derived CDR1 and CDR2 are SGHAT and FQNNGV. Trimming took 6 bases from V and 5 from J, leaving 20 bases between them. The CDR3 runs 15 residues. The CDR3 spells CASSAGVGSLDEQYF. CDR3 sequence (DNA): TGTGCCAGCAGTGCCGGGGTGGGGTCCCTGGACGAGCAGTACTTC.

The chain employs TRBV7-9 and TRBJ1-6; D is unclear. Trimming removed 1 base at V and 8 bases at J, with 12 bases between. The CDR3 contains 15 residues. Germline assignment: CDR1 SEHNR and CDR2 FQNEAQ (reference sequence). CDR3 loop: CASSLVLGQDSPLHF. In DNA, the CDR3 is TGTGCCAGCAGCTTAGTTCTGGGTCAGGATTCACCCCTCCACTTT.

The chain joins TRBV28 to TRBJ2-3; no clear D. The V end lost 7 bases, the J end lost 0 bases, and 11 bases lay between the germline ends. The germline V gene has CDR1 MDHEN and CDR2 SYDVKM. CDR3 length: 14 amino acids. The CDR3 coding sequence is TGTGCCAGCAACCCGAGAGAGAGCACAGATACGCAGTATTTT. This translates into CASNPRESTDTQYF.

V and J are TRBV7-9 and TRBJ2-5; D might be TRBD2 (6 bases). The CDR3 runs to 14 residues. The germline V gene has CDR1 SEHNR and CDR2 FQNEAQ (reference sequence). V was cut by 0 bases and J by 3 bases, with 8 bases left in between. The CDR3 spells CASSLAVAEETQYF. As DNA, the CDR3 is TGTGCCAGCAGCTTAGCGGTAGCGGAAGAGACCCAGTACTTC.

The table lists this clone with a count of one. This sequence joins TRBV9 and TRBJ2-1, with D maybe TRBD2 (5 bases). CDR1 is SGDLS and CDR2 is YYNGEE in the germline V gene. The CDR3 sequence is 15 residues long. Trimming removed 0 bases from V and 9 bases from J, with 16 bases in between. CDR3 protein: CASSVAPDARGEQFF. The CDR3 DNA reads as TGTGCCAGCAGCGTAGCTCCGGACGCCCGGGGTGAGCAGTTCTTC.

The CDR3 nucleotides read TGTGCCAGCAGTTTGAGAGCGGGATACGAGCAGTACTTC. Protein: CASSLRAGYEQYF. The J gene is TRBJ2-7, the V gene TRBV27, with 7 bases matching TRBD2. The V segment lost 3 bases and the J segment 4 bases; nucleotides outside the gene matches: 3. This CDR3 is 13 amino acids long. Germline V lookup: CDR1 MNHEY, CDR2 SMNVEV (reference sequence).

V and J are TRBV5-1 and TRBJ1-2, with 8 bases matching TRBD1. CDR3 size: 16 residues. V was pared by 2 bases and J by 2 bases, with 8 bases of the junction left unmatched. The germline V gene encodes CDR1 SGHRS and CDR2 YFSETQ. The CDR3 is CASSFLHYRGNYGYTF. Here the CDR3 DNA reads TGCGCCAGCAGCTTCCTCCATTACAGGGGGAACTATGGCTACACCTTC.

The V call is TRBV5-6, the J call TRBJ2-2; D remains ambiguous. Trimming removed 4 bases from V and 6 bases from J, with 7 bases in between. The germline V gene has CDR1 SGHDT and CDR2 YYEEEE. CDR3 length: 12 amino acids. The CDR3, as DNA: TGTGCCAGCAGCCCCATAGCCGGGGAGCTGTTTTTT. This translates into CASSPIAGELFF.

The chain couples TRBV27 to TRBJ2-7; 8 bases are a match to TRBD1. The CDR3 covers 15 residues. Germline V CDR1 and CDR2: MNHEY, SMNVEV (reference sequence). The J segment lost 4 bases and the V segment lost 2 bases, leaving 7 bases of the junction unmatched. CDR3 coding DNA: TGTGCCAGCAGTTTAGGGCCAGGGGGCGCGTACGAGCAGTACTTC. Residues: CASSLGPGGAYEQYF.

As regards this clone: At one boundary the junction diverges from the germline segment, which might be a read error. V gene TRBV7-9 combines with J gene TRBJ2-6; 9 bases align to TRBD1. Germline CDR1 and CDR2: SEHNR and FQNEAQ (reference sequence). There are 17 residues in the CDR3. The CDR3 region has the DNA TGTGCCAGCAGATTAGGACAGGGGTGGATGGGGGCCAACGTCCTGACTTTC. As protein: CASRLGQGWMGANVLTF.

The chain carries TRBV4-1 and TRBJ1-6; 7 bases map to TRBD1. This CDR3 region has 18 residues. Germline V gene data show CDR1 as MGHRA and CDR2 as YSYEKL. The trim removed 3 bases at V and 5 bases at J, leaving 13 bases unmatched. CDR3 sequence (DNA): TGCGCCAGCAGCCAGTCTACAGGGGCGGGCCACAATAATTCACCCCTCCACTTT. The encoded protein is CASSQSTGAGHNNSPLHF.

The chain has TRBV6-6 and TRBJ2-3; D call uncertain. The CDR3 spans 15 residues. V was trimmed by 4 bases and J by 4 bases, leaving 15 bases between them. Germline V gene sequence: CDR1 MNHNY, CDR2 SVGAGI (reference sequence). The CDR3 is CASSFVRSTPDTQYF. The CDR3 DNA sequence: TGTGCCAGCAGTTTTGTCAGGTCGACCCCAGATACGCAGTATTTT.

The chain is built from TRBV15 and TRBJ1-2; weak D call: TRBD1 (5 bases). The germline V gene encodes CDR1 LNHNV and CDR2 YYDKDF (reference sequence). V lost 5 bases and J 6 bases, leaving 16 bases between the germline ends. The CDR3 spans 14 residues. The CDR3: CATSAGHLRHGYTF. The CDR3 region has the DNA TGTGCCACCAGCGCCGGACACCTAAGGCATGGCTACACCTTC.

In this sample, this clone turned up once. CDR3 amino acids: CASSFGGRGYEQYF. CDR3 in DNA: TGTGCCAGCAGTTTTGGAGGGAGAGGGTACGAGCAGTACTTC. The V gene is TRBV27, the J gene TRBJ2-7, with a tentative D call TRBD2 (6 bases). The germline V and J ends were trimmed by 3 bases and 4 bases, with 13 bases remaining between them. The CDR3 has 14 residues. Germline CDR1 and CDR2: MNHEY and SMNVEV (reference sequence).

This clone was found a few times. This sequence joins TRBV18 and TRBJ2-1, with TRBD1 matching 7 bases. V lost 2 bases, J lost 7 bases, and 8 bases stayed unmatched. The CDR3 has 15 residues. Germline loops: CDR1 KGHSH, CDR2 LQKENI. The CDR3 loop reads CASSPRQGETNEQFF. DNA of the CDR3: TGTGCCAGCTCACCAAGGCAGGGGGAGACGAATGAGCAGTTCTTC.